Sequencing of this T cell receptor (beta chain) was carried out in a study of neurological immune-mediated disorders. The cDNA came from 5'RACE, which used 10-nucleotide random UMIs. TCRdb ran MiXCR on the 5' RACE reads and lists one entry per CDR3 protein. The table includes tens of thousands of distinct CDR3 sequences, around 15% detected once. Described time point: longitudinal time-point 1 (baseline). The sequencing input was PBMCs. This TCR was sampled from a female donor with HTLV-1-associated myelopathy (HAM/TSP).

The CDR3 is CASTNTRGLAKNIQYF. For the CDR3, the DNA is TGTGCCAGCACTAACACCAGGGGGCTAGCCAAAAACATTCAGTACTTC. The genes are TRBV6-1 and TRBJ2-4, with TRBD1 matching 8 bases. Trimming took 7 bases from V and 0 from J; bases not matched to a gene: 8. Germline loops: CDR1 MNHNS, CDR2 SASEGT. This CDR3 is 16 amino acids long.